A single sample is the source of the 15 T cell receptor beta chains below, sequenced in a study of a mutant IDH1 vaccine in newly diagnosed glioma. Documented time point: week 23, last vaccination. Every single dose of the vaccine, 300 ug of mutant IDH1 20-mer peptide, came with topical imiquimod. For these receptors, no antigen is known. Libraries were prepared by immunoSEQ multiplex PCR; TCRdb keeps only in-frame clonotypes and omits some of them. The table shows about 44,000 clones, with roughly 90% occurring only once. The sequencing used PBMCs, collected from a glioma patient whose treatment included an IDH1 peptide vaccine. These receptor sequences come from a man aged 45-65 years with glioma.

V usage is TRBV19 and J usage is TRBJ2-1; 8 positions match TRBD2. CDR1 LNHDA and CDR2 SQIVND come from the germline V gene (reference sequence). V shed 10 bases and J 6 bases; nucleotides not matched to a gene: 5. The CDR3 is made up of 12 amino acids. CDR3 nucleotide sequence: TGTGCCACAGGACTAGCAGCCAATGAGCAGTTCTTC. Protein product: CATGLAANEQFF.

CDR3 in amino acids: CASSLVGHSYEQYF. The DNA of the CDR3 is TGCGCCAGCAGCTTGGTTGGCCACTCCTACGAGCAGTACTTC. The genes are TRBV5-1 and TRBJ2-7, with D hard to call. The V end was cut by 0 bases, the J end by 0 bases, with 7 bases between. CDR3 size: 14 residues. From germline, CDR1 is SGHRS and CDR2 YFSETQ.

The chain combines TRBV7-9 with TRBJ2-1; tentatively, D is TRBD1 (5 bases). Germline values: CDR1 SEHNR, CDR2 FQNEAQ (reference sequence). This CDR3 is 14 amino acids long. Trimming removed 6 bases at V and 6 bases at J, with 15 bases between. The CDR3 DNA sequence: TGTGCCAGCAGTGGATCAGGGCTGGGCAATGAGCAGTTCTTC. Protein product: CASSGSGLGNEQFF. Full variable domain (outside the CDR3, taken from reference TRBV7-9 and TRBJ2-1): DTGVSQNPRHKITKRGQNVTFRCDPISEHNRLYWYRQTLGQGPEFLTYFQNEAQLEKSRLLSDRFSAERPKGSFSTLEIQRTEQGDSAMYLCASSGSGLGNEQFFGPGTRLTVL.

J is TRBJ2-7 and V is TRBV7-6; D is uncertain. The V gene's germline CDR1 is SGHVS and CDR2 FNYEAQ. The CDR3 covers 13 residues. Trimming removed 1 base at V and 3 bases at J, with 7 bases between. The CDR3 here is CASSLDRFYEQYF. CDR3 DNA: TGTGCCAGCAGCTTAGACCGCTTCTACGAGCAGTACTTC.

The CDR3 sequence is CASSLETGGYNSPLHF. The CDR3, as DNA: TGTGCCAGCAGCTTAGAGACTGGTGGATATAATTCACCCCTCCACTTT. The V call is TRBV7-2, the J call TRBJ1-6, with unresolved D. Germline CDR1 and CDR2: SGHTA and FQGNSA. CDR3 size: 16 residues. V lost 1 base to trimming and J lost 4 bases, with 11 bases between them.

The V and J genes are TRBV11-2 and TRBJ2-5; 8 positions match TRBD1. V dropped 7 bases and J dropped 0; count of bases not matched to a gene: 10. The CDR3 consists of 16 residues. Germline values: CDR1 SGHAT, CDR2 FQNNGV. The CDR3 nucleotides read TGTGCCAGCACAAGGGACCGGGACAGGTACCAAGAGACCCAGTACTTC. Translating gives CASTRDRDRYQETQYF.

The chain couples TRBV14 to TRBJ2-7; the D gene could be TRBD1 or TRBD2 (6 bases each). Trimming left V 1 base short and J 5 bases short, with 9 bases between. This CDR3 has 13 residues. Germline values: CDR1 SGHDN, CDR2 FVKESK. This CDR3 is CASSQAGAHEQYF. The CDR3, as DNA: TGTGCCAGCAGCCAAGCGGGGGCCCACGAGCAGTACTTC. Complete variable domain (other parts from reference TRBV14 and TRBJ2-7): EAGVTQFPSHSVIEKGQTVTLRCDPISGHDNLYWYRRVMGKEIKFLLHFVKESKQDESGMPNNRFLAERTGGTYSTLKVQPAELEDSGVYFCASSQAGAHEQYFGPGTRLTVT.

The DNA of the CDR3 is TGCAGTGCTAGCCGTGGCTACACCTTC. The encoded protein is CSASRGYTF. This chain joins TRBV20-1 and TRBJ1-2; D uncertain. Germline CDR1 is DFQATT and CDR2 is SNEGSKA (reference sequence). With 3 bases removed from V and 7 bases from J, the gap between germline ends came to 3 bases. The CDR3 has 9 residues.

This sequence joins TRBV25-1 and TRBJ2-2; tentatively, D is TRBD1 (5 bases). CDR3 length equals 14 residues. CDR1 and CDR2 from the germline V gene are MGHDK and SYGVNS. V was pared by 11 bases and J by 5 bases, with 18 bases between. The CDR3 is CAGQGGAGTGELFF. The CDR3 DNA follows: TGTGCCGGTCAAGGTGGGGCCGGGACCGGGGAGCTGTTTTTT.

This clone has only one observation. This chain links TRBV6-1 with TRBJ2-4; a weak D match, TRBD1 (6 bases). The CDR3 is 15 residues long. V was shortened by 7 bases and J by 0 bases, with 13 bases between the two germline ends. The V gene's germline CDR1 is MNHNS and CDR2 SASEGT. CDR3 nucleotide sequence: TGTGCCAGCACGTCCGGGACACTAGCCAAAAACATTCAGTACTTC. It yields the protein CASTSGTLAKNIQYF.

The chain carries TRBV20-1 and TRBJ2-7; D perhaps matches TRBD1 (6 bases). V lost 5 bases and J lost 7, with 12 bases in between. The CDR3 length is 11 residues. CDR1 is DFQATT and CDR2 is SNEGSKA in the germline V gene (reference sequence). DNA for the CDR3: TGCAGTGCTCGGGACATCCTGGAGCAGTACTTC. Amino acid sequence: CSARDILEQYF.

This clone was seen a single time. V is TRBV6-5 and J is TRBJ1-4; 8 bases line up with TRBD1. The J segment lost 8 bases and the V segment lost 6 bases, leaving 11 bases of the junction unmatched. Germline V gene sequence: CDR1 MNHEY, CDR2 SVGAGI. The CDR3 loop spans 15 amino acids. Written as DNA, the CDR3 is TGTGCCAGCAGCGCCCAGACAGGGGCGGGGGAAAAACTGTTTTTT. It specifies CASSAQTGAGEKLFF.

The table lists this clone with a count of one. This sequence joins TRBV5-1 and TRBJ2-2; a weak D match, TRBD2 (6 bases). Germline values: CDR1 SGHRS, CDR2 YFSETQ. The CDR3 loop spans 17 amino acids. The V end lost 0 bases, the J end lost 2 bases, and 14 bases lay between the germline ends. The CDR3 sequence: CASSLAGGHFNTGELFF. In nucleotides, the CDR3 is TGCGCCAGCAGCTTGGCCGGGGGTCACTTTAACACCGGGGAGCTGTTTTTT.

This clone was observed once. The chain joins TRBV19 to TRBJ2-1; the match to TRBD2 covers 7 bases. This CDR3 comprises 14 residues. The V segment lost 3 bases and the J segment 7 bases; nucleotides outside the gene matches: 6. Per the germline V gene, CDR1 is LNHDA and CDR2 is SQIVND (reference sequence). The CDR3 nucleotides read TGTGCCAGTAGTATGGGCGGGAGTAATAATGAGCAGTTCTTC. Residues: CASSMGGSNNEQFF.

The rearrangement uses TRBV7-2 and TRBJ2-7; 8 positions agree with TRBD2. The CDR3 totals 14 residues. CDR1 SGHTA and CDR2 FQGNSA come from the germline V gene. The trim removed 5 bases at V and 5 bases at J, leaving 8 bases unmatched. CDR3: CASSRTAGGDEQYF. CDR3 in DNA: TGTGCCAGCAGCCGCACAGCCGGGGGGGACGAGCAGTACTTC.